These 18 T cell receptor beta chains were sequenced from one sample in a study of T-cell memory formation after mild COVID-19 (dated by TCRdb to the early 2020s). The library was obtained by 5' RACE. These reads were obtained on an Illumina NovaSeq 6000. The public reads were quality trimmed at Q25 with fastp and then assembled into clones with MiXCR by TCRdb, keeping productive beta chains. Merged by CDR3 protein, the rows form single entries marked with the most common genes and DNA. In all, the sample holds some 330,000 distinct CDR3 sequences, and over 20% of those were seen once. About 12% of the sample rests with the top ten. Material: PBMCs or a T cell subset sorted from them (not recorded which). The origin of the receptors is an adult woman who had mild COVID-19 (a few samples of this study predate the infection). The sample titles of this study are shuffled in the database, so cell type and time point are left out; the donor was told from shared clones.

The chain couples TRBV20-1 to TRBJ2-1, with 13 bases that match TRBD2. Germline CDR1 and CDR2: DFQATT and SNEGSKA (reference sequence). Unmatched junction bases numbered 7, after V lost 2 bases and J lost 0 bases. The CDR3 runs to 18 residues. The CDR3 coding sequence is TGCAGTGCTAGAAGGACTAGCGGGAGTCGTGGCTCCTACAATGAGCAGTTCTTC. Protein sequence: CSARRTSGSRGSYNEQFF.

V is TRBV7-9 and J is TRBJ1-1, with D tentatively TRBD1 (5 bases). This CDR3 comprises 13 residues. Trimming stripped 5 bases from V and 5 bases from J, with 12 bases between. Germline CDR1 is SEHNR and CDR2 is FQNEAQ (reference sequence). CDR3 residues: CASSDRGKTEAFF. The CDR3 DNA reads TGTGCCAGCAGCGACAGAGGAAAGACTGAAGCTTTCTTT.

The chain is built from TRBV6-1 and TRBJ2-3; maybe TRBD2 (6 bases). This CDR3 is 14 amino acids long. Germline loops: CDR1 MNHNS, CDR2 SASEGT. Deletions cut 4 bases from V and 3 bases from J, with 11 bases between. This CDR3 is CASSASGLTDTQYF. The CDR3 nucleotides are TGTGCCAGCAGTGCAAGCGGGTTGACAGATACGCAGTATTTT.

The J gene is TRBJ2-3, the V gene TRBV3-1, with TRBD2 identical over 9 bases. This CDR3 has 16 amino acids. CDR1 LGHDT and CDR2 YNNKEL come from the germline V gene (reference sequence). The V gene end was trimmed by 5 bases and the J gene end by 4 bases; junction bases not matched to a gene: 10. The CDR3 bases are TGTGCCAGCAGCGGGGCTTGGACTAGCGCCGCAGATACGCAGTATTTT. It specifies CASSGAWTSAADTQYF.

This clonotype was recorded a few times. The chain is built from TRBV18 and TRBJ2-1; unclear D gene. V was trimmed by 0 bases and J by 6 bases, leaving 12 bases between them. Germline loops: CDR1 KGHSH, CDR2 LQKENI. The CDR3 sequence is 15 residues long. CDR3 bases: TGTGCCAGCTCACCACCGGACCGGCCCCCCAATGAGCAGTTCTTC. This codes for CASSPPDRPPNEQFF.

The genes are TRBV24-1 and TRBJ2-7, with D perhaps TRBD1 (6 bases). In germline, CDR1 is KGHDR, CDR2 SFDVKD. CDR3 size: 13 residues. V was trimmed by 4 bases and J by 10 bases, leaving 16 bases between them. The CDR3 coding sequence is TGTGCCACCAGTGAAACCGGACAGACGGGACAGTACTTC. Its translation is CATSETGQTGQYF.

This clonotype was detected a few times. The V and J genes are TRBV24-1 and TRBJ2-7; D tentatively fits TRBD1 or TRBD2 (5 bases each). V lost 4 bases, J lost 1 base, and 16 bases lay in between. CDR1 is KGHDR, CDR2 SFDVKD, per germline. The CDR3 totals 16 residues. The chain's CDR3 is CATSDPGAGSSYEQYF. For the CDR3, the DNA is TGTGCCACCAGTGACCCCGGTGCAGGGAGTTCCTACGAGCAGTACTTC.

The chain has TRBV7-2 and TRBJ2-5; D is unresolved. Germline V gene lookup returns CDR1 SGHTA and CDR2 FQGNSA. The CDR3 consists of 16 residues. Trimming removed 0 bases from V and 5 bases from J, with 16 bases in between. This chain's CDR3 is CASSLAQWNSIETQYF. In DNA form, the CDR3 reads TGTGCCAGCAGCTTAGCGCAGTGGAACAGCATTGAGACCCAGTACTTC.

The rearrangement uses TRBV9 and TRBJ2-1; the D gene is possibly TRBD2 (5 bases). Trimming removed 5 bases at V and 5 bases at J, with 17 bases between. From germline, CDR1 is SGDLS and CDR2 YYNGEE. This CDR3 contains 15 residues. The chain's CDR3 is CASSPTSGVDNEQFF. In DNA, the CDR3 is TGTGCCAGCAGTCCTACTAGTGGTGTAGACAATGAGCAGTTCTTC.

Many counts were recorded for this clonotype. The chain links TRBV12-3 or TRBV12-4 to TRBJ2-1; D tentatively fits TRBD1 or TRBD2 (5 bases each). This CDR3 is 15 amino acids long. V dropped 5 bases and J dropped 3 bases, with 14 bases sitting between them. The CDR3 spells CASSPPGTGYNEQFF. CDR3 nucleotide sequence: TGTGCCAGCAGTCCCCCCGGGACCGGCTACAATGAGCAGTTCTTC.

J is TRBJ2-1 and V is TRBV20-1, with 10 bases fitting TRBD2. Germline V lookup: CDR1 DFQATT, CDR2 SNEGSKA (reference sequence). This CDR3 contains 16 residues. J lost 2 bases, V lost 3 bases, and 7 bases had no gene match. CDR3 nucleotide sequence: TGCAGTGCTAGGGACAATAGCGGGGGGACCTACAATGAGCAGTTCTTC. Translated: CSARDNSGGTYNEQFF.

In its sample, this clonotype was seen a few times. The V call is TRBV7-9, the J call TRBJ2-7; D might be TRBD1 (6 bases). The CDR3 runs 14 residues. Germline assignment: CDR1 SEHNR and CDR2 FQNEAQ (reference sequence). The V gene lost 5 bases and the J gene lost 2 bases, with 13 bases spanning the gap. As DNA, the CDR3 is TGTGCCAGCAGCGGCCGGGACACCCCCTACGAGCAGTACTTC. It is translated as CASSGRDTPYEQYF.

This clonotype was picked up a small number of times. This chain links TRBV7-9 with TRBJ2-7, with 12 nucleotides matching TRBD2. The junction had 5 bases not matched to a gene; V was cut back by 5 bases and J by 0 bases. Per the germline V gene, CDR1 is SEHNR and CDR2 is FQNEAQ (reference sequence). The CDR3 covers 16 residues. The CDR3 spells CASSARLAGASYEQYF. The CDR3 DNA reads as TGTGCCAGCAGCGCCCGACTAGCGGGAGCCTCCTACGAGCAGTACTTC.

The chain recombines TRBV5-1 with TRBJ2-7; 8 bases agree with TRBD1. Germline V gene lookup returns CDR1 SGHRS and CDR2 YFSETQ. CDR3 length: 15 residues. V shed 0 bases and J 6 bases; nucleotides not matched to a gene: 8. The CDR3 DNA follows: TGCGCCAGCAGCTTGGTGGACAGGGTCCTGGGCGAGCAGTACTTC. This encodes CASSLVDRVLGEQYF.

Only a few counts were recorded for this clonotype. The CDR3 coding sequence is TGCGCCAGCAGCCCCGGGACTAGCGGGAGCTATGAGCAGTTCTTC. Its protein product is CASSPGTSGSYEQFF. V usage is TRBV5-1 and J usage is TRBJ2-1; 14 bases fit TRBD2. The CDR3 extends over 15 amino acids. With V trimmed by 4 bases and J by 8 bases, 5 bases remained unmatched. From germline, CDR1 is SGHRS and CDR2 YFSETQ.

This clonotype was counted only a few times. The chain recombines TRBV3-1 with TRBJ2-1, with 7 positions matching TRBD1. The CDR3 totals 16 residues. CDR1 is LGHDT and CDR2 is YNNKEL in the germline V gene (reference sequence). V gave up 6 bases and J gave up 2 bases; unmatched junction bases: 10. DNA of the CDR3: TGTGCCAGCAGTCCCATTTACAGGGGCACCTACAATGAGCAGTTCTTC. It yields the protein CASSPIYRGTYNEQFF.

This sequence joins TRBV7-8 and TRBJ2-7; tentative D call: TRBD2 (7 bases). There are 15 residues in the CDR3. Germline values: CDR1 SGHVS, CDR2 FQNEAQ. Trimming stripped 3 bases from V and 1 base from J, with 13 bases between. The CDR3 sequence is CASSFGRGGSYEQYF. The CDR3 DNA reads as TGTGCCAGCAGCTTTGGGAGGGGGGGGTCCTACGAGCAGTACTTC.

This clonotype was detected only a few times. This chain connects TRBV7-8 to TRBJ2-2, with D perhaps TRBD1 or TRBD2 (5 bases each). Germline-derived CDR1 and CDR2 are SGHVS and FQNEAQ. The CDR3 spans 14 residues. V was trimmed by 2 bases and J by 5 bases, leaving 9 bases between them. DNA of the CDR3: TGTGCCAGCAGCTTACGCGAGGGGACCGGGGAGCTGTTTTTT. Its protein is CASSLREGTGELFF.